The T cell receptor beta chain under discussion was sequenced for a study (TCRdb year 2016). Concerning this clonotype itself: What antigen it recognizes has not been identified. One base away there is no much larger clone; base qualities are not given.

V and J are trimmed by 2 bases and 2 bases, and the gene matches miss 4 bases of the junction. CDR3 length: 15 amino acids, cysteine to phenylalanine. Just CDR3 DNA is preserved here, 45 bases in frame from base 1. CDR1 SEHNR and CDR2 FQNEAQ were looked up in the germline V gene (reference sequence). Libraries were constructed by RT-PCR. TCRdb names Illumina MiSeq as the instrument used. The raw public data were reprocessed by TCRdb itself: fastp quality trimming at Q25, MiXCR clonotype calling, in-frame beta chains only. One record per CDR3 amino acid sequence lists the most common genes and DNA. Here the sample has around 700,000 distinct CDR3 sequences; approximately 15% occur a single time. The top ten clones comprise 3.6% of the sample.

The TCR originated in a female donor in good health, serving as a healthy control. Sequencing was done on a sample of memory CD4+ T cells from blood. Recombination linked TRBV7-9 to TRBJ2-7, and 9 junctional nucleotides match TRBD1. The encoded CDR3 is CASSLRQGGPYEQYF. The DNA sequence is as follows: TGTGCCAGCAGCTTAAGACAGGGGGGACCCTACGAGCAGTACTTC.